The 4 T cell receptor beta chains listed next were all sequenced from one sample in a study of T cells in localized non-small cell lung cancer. Some clones are missing from TCRdb's copy, which holds only in-frame ones; the method was immunoSEQ multiplex PCR. Of over 1,000 clones listed, 20% to 25% were seen once; the top ten hold approximately 14%. The specimen was normal lung tissue next to the tumor, collected before any cancer treatment. These receptors were obtained from a woman aged 35 to 75 with stage I squamous cell lung carcinoma.

This clone is medium-sized within its sample. The chain carries TRBV6-8 and TRBJ1-3; D might be TRBD1 (5 bases). Trimming removed 5 bases at V and 2 bases at J, with 16 bases between. The CDR3 is made up of 16 amino acids. Germline CDR1 is MNHGY and CDR2 is SAAAGT. CDR3 in amino acids: CASSHPQGGPGNTIYF. CDR3 nucleotides: TGTGCCAGCAGTCATCCGCAGGGCGGTCCTGGAAACACCATATATTTT.

This clone appeared once. V is TRBV5-1 and J is TRBJ1-2; 12 nucleotides align to TRBD1. J gave up 7 bases and V 4 bases, and 14 bases lay outside the gene matches. The germline gives CDR1 SGHRS, CDR2 YFSETQ. The CDR3 extends over 17 amino acids. The CDR3 DNA reads TGCGCCAGCAGCCCCCGTTCGTTGGGACAGGGGGCGGGTGGCTACACCTTC. Its protein product is CASSPRSLGQGAGGYTF.

The chain joins TRBV29-1 to TRBJ1-1, with 7 bases aligning to TRBD1. The CDR3 has 12 residues. V trimming: 5 bases; J trimming: 4 bases; junction bases outside the gene matches: 4. CDR1 is SQVTM, CDR2 ANQGSEA, per germline. The CDR3 bases are TGCAGCGTTAGACAGGGCAGCACTGAAGCTTTCTTT. Its translation is CSVRQGSTEAFF. The whole variable domain, filled in from reference TRBV29-1 and TRBJ1-1, reads SAVISQKPSRDICQRGTSLTIQCQVDSQVTMMFWYRQQPGQSLTLIATANQGSEATYESGFVIDKFPISRPNLTFSTLTVSNMSPEDSSIYLCSVRQGSTEAFFGQGTRLTVV.

This clone was observed a handful of times. The chain couples TRBV2 to TRBJ2-3, with TRBD2 matching 11 bases. V was pared by 6 bases and J by 1 base, with 3 bases of the junction left unmatched. The CDR3 runs to 15 residues. The V gene's germline CDR1 is SNHLY and CDR2 FYNNEI. The CDR3 coding sequence is TGTGCCAGCAGGAAACTAGCGGGGGGCACAGATACGCAGTATTTT. Its protein product is CASRKLAGGTDTQYF.